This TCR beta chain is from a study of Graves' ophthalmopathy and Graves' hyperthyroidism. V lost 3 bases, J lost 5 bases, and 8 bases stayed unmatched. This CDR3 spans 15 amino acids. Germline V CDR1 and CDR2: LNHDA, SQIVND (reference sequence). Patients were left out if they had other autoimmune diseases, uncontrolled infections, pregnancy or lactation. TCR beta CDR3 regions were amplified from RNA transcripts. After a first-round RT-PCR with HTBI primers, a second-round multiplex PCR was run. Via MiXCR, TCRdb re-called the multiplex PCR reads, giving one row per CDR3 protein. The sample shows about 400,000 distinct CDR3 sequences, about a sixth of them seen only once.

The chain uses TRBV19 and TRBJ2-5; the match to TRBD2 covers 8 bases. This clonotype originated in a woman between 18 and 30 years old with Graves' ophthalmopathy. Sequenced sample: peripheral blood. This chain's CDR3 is CASSISAGAEETQYF. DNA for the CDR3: TGTGCCAGTAGTATCTCAGCGGGAGCCGAGGAGACCCAGTACTTC.